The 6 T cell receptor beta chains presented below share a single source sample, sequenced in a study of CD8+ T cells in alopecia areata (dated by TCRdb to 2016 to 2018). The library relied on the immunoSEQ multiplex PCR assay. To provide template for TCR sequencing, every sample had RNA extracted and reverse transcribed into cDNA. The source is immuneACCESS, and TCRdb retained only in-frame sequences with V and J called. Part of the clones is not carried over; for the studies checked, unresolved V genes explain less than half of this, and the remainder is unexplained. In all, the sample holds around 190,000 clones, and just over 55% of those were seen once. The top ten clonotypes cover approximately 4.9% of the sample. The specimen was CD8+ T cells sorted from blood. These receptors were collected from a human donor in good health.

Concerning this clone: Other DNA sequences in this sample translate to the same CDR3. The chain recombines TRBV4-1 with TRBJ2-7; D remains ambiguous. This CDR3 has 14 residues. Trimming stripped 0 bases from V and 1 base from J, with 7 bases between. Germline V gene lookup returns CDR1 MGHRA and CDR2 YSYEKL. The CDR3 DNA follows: TGCGCCAGCAGCCAAGATCTCCCTTCCTACGAGCAGTACTTC. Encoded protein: CASSQDLPSYEQYF.

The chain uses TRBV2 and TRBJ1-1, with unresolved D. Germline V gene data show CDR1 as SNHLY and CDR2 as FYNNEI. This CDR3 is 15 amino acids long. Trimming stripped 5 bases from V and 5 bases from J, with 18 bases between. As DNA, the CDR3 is TGTGCCAGCAGTTGGGATTCTTTTAGGGAAACTGAAGCTTTCTTT. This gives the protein CASSWDSFRETEAFF.

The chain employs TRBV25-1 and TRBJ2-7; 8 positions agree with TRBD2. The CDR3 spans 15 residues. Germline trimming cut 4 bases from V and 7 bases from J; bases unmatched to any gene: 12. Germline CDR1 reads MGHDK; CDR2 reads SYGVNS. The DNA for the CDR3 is TGTGCCAGCAGTGTGCGGGAGCGGGGGATGGATGAGCAGTACTTC. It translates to CASSVRERGMDEQYF.

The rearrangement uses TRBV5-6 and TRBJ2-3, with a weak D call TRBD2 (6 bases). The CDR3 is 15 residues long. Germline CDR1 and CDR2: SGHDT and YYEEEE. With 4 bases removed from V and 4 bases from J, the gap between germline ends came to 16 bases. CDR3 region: CASSRRWREADTQYF. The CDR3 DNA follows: TGTGCCAGCAGCCGGCGATGGAGGGAAGCAGATACGCAGTATTTT. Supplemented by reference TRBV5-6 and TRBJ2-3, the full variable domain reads DAGVTQSPTHLIKTRGQQVTLRCSPKSGHDTVSWYQQALGQGPQFIFQYYEEEERQRGNFPDRFSGHQFPNYSSELNVNALLLGDSALYLCASSRRWREADTQYFGPGTRLTVL.

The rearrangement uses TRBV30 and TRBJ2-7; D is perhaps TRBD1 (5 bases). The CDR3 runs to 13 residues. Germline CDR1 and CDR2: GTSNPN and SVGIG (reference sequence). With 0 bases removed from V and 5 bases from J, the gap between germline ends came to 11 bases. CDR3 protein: CAWSVRQGNEQYF. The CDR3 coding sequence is TGTGCCTGGAGTGTACGGCAGGGTAACGAGCAGTACTTC.

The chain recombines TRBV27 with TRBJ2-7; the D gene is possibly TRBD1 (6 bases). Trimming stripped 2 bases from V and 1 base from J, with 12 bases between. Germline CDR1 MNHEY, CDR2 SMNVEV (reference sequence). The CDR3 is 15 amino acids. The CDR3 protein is CASSLPDRRSYEQYF. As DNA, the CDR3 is TGTGCCAGCAGTTTACCCGACAGGAGGTCCTACGAGCAGTACTTC.